Following are 14 T cell receptor beta chains from one sample sequenced in a study of blood T cell repertoires in COVID-19 (dated by TCRdb to 2019 to 2021). The library was made by the immunoSEQ multiplex PCR assay. TCRdb obtained this table from immuneACCESS and retained in-frame rearrangements with V and J assigned. These tables miss some clones; where compared with another copy, unresolved V genes account for less than half of the shortfall, and the remainder is unexplained. Recorded for this sample are tens of thousands of clones; roughly 85% of them occurred a single time. The top ten constitute 25% to 40% of the sample. Sample: peripheral blood. The receptors were gathered from a woman of 80 years or more with COVID-19, enrolled during active disease.

V usage is TRBV5-5 and J usage is TRBJ2-3; tentatively, D is TRBD1 (6 bases). Germline CDR1 and CDR2: SGHKS and YYEKEE (reference sequence). V lost 6 bases to trimming and J lost 5 bases, with 13 bases between them. This CDR3 region has 13 residues. The CDR3 DNA reads as TGTGCCAGCACCGTACAGGGTGGAGATACGCAGTATTTT. Translating gives CASTVQGGDTQYF.

This clone was counted once. The chain recombines TRBV5-4 with TRBJ2-5; 7 bases are shared with TRBD2. The germline CDR1 and CDR2 sequences are SGHNT and YYREEE (reference sequence). The V and J ends lost 0 bases and 1 base, in that order; junction bases with no gene match: 3. The CDR3 sequence is 15 residues long. The CDR3 bases are TGTGCCAGCAGCTTGGAAGCGGGGCCCCAAGAGACCCAGTACTTC. Amino acids: CASSLEAGPQETQYF.

The table lists this clone with a few counts. The chain combines TRBV6-4 with TRBJ2-3; 13 bases align to TRBD2. The CDR3 length is 15 residues. The trim removed 2 bases at V and 4 bases at J, leaving 0 bases unmatched. Germline CDR1 is MRHNA and CDR2 is SNTAGT. DNA of the CDR3: TGTGCCAGCAGTGACGGGACTAGCGGGGCAGATACGCAGTATTTT. It codes for CASSDGTSGADTQYF.

This chain uses TRBV18 with TRBJ2-5; 8 nucleotides agree with TRBD1. Looked up from germline, CDR1 is KGHSH and CDR2 is LQKENI. The V segment lost 3 bases and the J segment 2 bases; nucleotides outside the gene matches: 5. The CDR3 loop spans 15 amino acids. The CDR3 sequence is CASSPPTGGQETQYF. The CDR3 nucleotides are TGTGCCAGCTCACCCCCCACAGGGGGTCAAGAGACCCAGTACTTC. The full variable domain, rest sourced from reference TRBV18 and TRBJ2-5, is NAGVMQNPRHLVRRRGQEARLRCSPMKGHSHVYWYRQLPEEGLKFMVYLQKENIIDESGMPKERFSAEFPKEGPSILRIQQVVRGDSAAYFCASSPPTGGQETQYFGPGTRLLVL.

Only one count was recorded for this clone. The chain links TRBV4-3 to TRBJ2-1; 9 bases align to TRBD2. CDR1 is LGHNA and CDR2 is YSLEER in the germline V gene. J gave up 0 bases and V 3 bases, and 6 bases lay outside the gene matches. This CDR3 is 17 amino acids long. The CDR3 is CASSHRLAVGSYNEQFF. The CDR3 nucleotides read TGCGCCAGCAGCCATCGACTAGCGGTTGGCTCCTACAATGAGCAGTTCTTC.

V is TRBV9 and J is TRBJ2-1; a possible D gene is TRBD2 (5 bases). The CDR3 has 13 amino acids. Germline assignment: CDR1 SGDLS and CDR2 YYNGEE. The ends were cut back, 0 bases at V and 4 bases at J, with 5 bases in the middle. Here the CDR3 DNA reads TGTGCCAGCAGCGTAGCGGGATACAATGAGCAGTTCTTC. It translates to CASSVAGYNEQFF.

The V call is TRBV12-3 or TRBV12-4, the J call TRBJ1-2, with D uncertain. V lost 2 bases and J 4 bases, leaving 8 bases between the germline ends. CDR3 length equals 13 residues. CDR3 DNA: TGTGCCAGCAGTTTAAATCCGGTCTATGGCTACACCTTC. This gives the protein CASSLNPVYGYTF.

This clone has only a few counts. The chain recombines TRBV2 with TRBJ2-7; D is perhaps TRBD2 (6 bases). The CDR3 totals 14 residues. The germline gives CDR1 SNHLY, CDR2 FYNNEI. Trimming took 7 bases from V and 3 from J, leaving 16 bases between them. The CDR3 DNA is TGTGCCAGCAAGGGGCGGGACGGAAGCTACGAGCAGTACTTC. This gives the protein CASKGRDGSYEQYF.

CDR3 amino acids: CASSPDRLNQPQHF. CDR3 nucleotide sequence: TGTGCCAGCTCTCCCGACAGGCTAAATCAGCCCCAGCATTTT. V and J are TRBV18 and TRBJ1-5; D may be TRBD1 (6 bases). This CDR3 has 14 amino acids. The V gene lost 6 bases and the J gene lost 4 bases, with 13 bases spanning the gap. Per the germline V gene, CDR1 is KGHSH and CDR2 is LQKENI.

The chain is built from TRBV6-5 and TRBJ2-2, with TRBD2 identical over 8 bases. The germline V gene encodes CDR1 MNHEY and CDR2 SVGAGI. The CDR3 is 14 residues long. Trimming took 6 bases from V and 6 from J; bases not matched to a gene: 6. The CDR3 loop reads CASSYSGEPGELFF. Written as DNA, the CDR3 is TGTGCCAGCAGCTATAGCGGGGAGCCCGGGGAGCTGTTTTTT.

This chain joins TRBV18 and TRBJ1-2; D is perhaps TRBD1 (5 bases). This CDR3 has 14 residues. The V gene lost 2 bases and the J gene lost 4 bases, with 11 bases spanning the gap. Germline CDR1 KGHSH, CDR2 LQKENI. The CDR3 DNA follows: TGTGCCAGCTCACCATCAGGGATGAGCTATGGCTACACCTTC. Translating it yields CASSPSGMSYGYTF. The whole variable domain, remainder taken from reference TRBV18 and TRBJ1-2, is NAGVMQNPRHLVRRRGQEARLRCSPMKGHSHVYWYRQLPEEGLKFMVYLQKENIIDESGMPKERFSAEFPKEGPSILRIQQVVRGDSAAYFCASSPSGMSYGYTFGSGTRLTVV.

The rearrangement uses TRBV6-2 or TRBV6-3 and TRBJ2-1, with no clear D. The ends were cut back, 1 base at V and 3 bases at J, with 10 bases in the middle. Germline V gives CDR1 MNHEY, CDR2 SVGEGT. CDR3 length: 15 amino acids. Written as DNA, the CDR3 is TGTGCCAGCAGTTACTGGGCTGCACACTACAATGAGCAGTTCTTC. It encodes CASSYWAAHYNEQFF.

The rearrangement uses TRBV6-5 and TRBJ1-1; D gene ambiguous. The CDR3 is made up of 14 amino acids. Looked up from germline, CDR1 is MNHEY and CDR2 is SVGAGI. V was shortened by 0 bases and J by 1 base, with 6 bases between the two germline ends. The CDR3 nucleotides read TGTGCCAGCAGTTACTCTAACAGGAACACTGAAGCTTTCTTT. Protein sequence: CASSYSNRNTEAFF.

This clone was seen a single time. The CDR3 loop reads CASSLTGGTDTQYF. CDR3 DNA: TGTGCCAGCAGCTTAACGGGGGGCACAGATACGCAGTATTTT. This chain connects TRBV11-3 to TRBJ2-3; D may be TRBD2 (6 bases). V lost 2 bases, J lost 1 base, and 7 bases lay in between. This CDR3 spans 14 amino acids. In germline, CDR1 is SGHNT, CDR2 YENEEA. The entire variable domain, with the rest obtained from reference TRBV11-3 and TRBJ2-3, is as follows: EAGVVQSPRYKIIEKKQPVAFWCNPISGHNTLYWYLQNLGQGPELLIRYENEEAVDDSQLPKDRFSAERLKGVDSTLKIQPAELGDSAVYLCASSLTGGTDTQYFGPGTRLTVL.